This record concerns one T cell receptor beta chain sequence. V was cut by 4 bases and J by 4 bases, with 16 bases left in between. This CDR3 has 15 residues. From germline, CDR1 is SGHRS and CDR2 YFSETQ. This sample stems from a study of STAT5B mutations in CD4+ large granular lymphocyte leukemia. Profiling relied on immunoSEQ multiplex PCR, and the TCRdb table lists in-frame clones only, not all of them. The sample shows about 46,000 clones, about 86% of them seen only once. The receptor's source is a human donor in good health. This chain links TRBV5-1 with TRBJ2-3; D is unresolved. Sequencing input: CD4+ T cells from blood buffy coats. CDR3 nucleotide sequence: TGCGCCAGCAGCCCGGCTCGGAGAGAGGCAGATACGCAGTATTTT. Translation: CASSPARREADTQYF.